A single sample gave rise to the 7 T cell receptor beta chains below, sequenced in a study of blood T cell repertoires in COVID-19. TCRdb's copy holds only in-frame clones and misses some; the assay was immunoSEQ multiplex PCR. The sample holds 250,000 to 350,000 clones, more than 75% seen once. Sequenced input: PBMCs or T cells enriched from blood (not recorded which). These receptors all stem from a woman in her 30s who had recovered from COVID-19.

This clone has only one observation. The chain is built from TRBV4-2 and TRBJ1-6; D perhaps matches TRBD1 (5 bases). Germline V CDR1 and CDR2: LGHNA, YNFKEQ. V shed 1 base and J shed 7 bases, with 14 bases lying between them. The CDR3 spans 16 residues. Here the CDR3 DNA reads TGTGCCAGCAGCCAAGGTACGGGAGGGACGAATTCACCCCTCCACTTT. It translates to CASSQGTGGTNSPLHF.

The chain joins TRBV7-9 to TRBJ1-2; 8 bases are a match to TRBD1. With 3 bases clipped from V and 6 bases from J, the junction kept 12 bases outside the gene matches. Germline V gives CDR1 SEHNR, CDR2 FQNEAQ (reference sequence). CDR3 length: 16 residues. The DNA for the CDR3 is TGTGCCAGCAGCTTTGGGACAGGAGACCTCCTCCATGGCTACACCTTC. Protein: CASSFGTGDLLHGYTF.

The genes are TRBV30 and TRBJ1-5; TRBD1 might be the D (5 bases). CDR1 GTSNPN and CDR2 SVGIG come from the germline V gene (reference sequence). This CDR3 is built from 15 residues. V lost 0 bases, J lost 5 bases, and 14 bases lay in between. The CDR3 is CAWSVGGLGDQPQHF. The CDR3 DNA follows: TGTGCCTGGAGTGTTGGAGGGTTGGGGGATCAGCCCCAGCATTTT.

This sequence joins TRBV11-2 and TRBJ2-5; 7 positions match TRBD2. CDR1 is SGHAT, CDR2 FQNNGV, per germline. This CDR3 is built from 15 residues. V lost 5 bases and J lost 3; bases outside the gene matches: 9. This CDR3 is CASSIAGEREETQYF. The CDR3 DNA reads as TGTGCCAGCAGCATTGCGGGGGAGCGGGAAGAGACCCAGTACTTC.

The chain uses TRBV6-5 and TRBJ2-2, with D possibly TRBD2 on 7 matching bases. The CDR3 runs 14 residues. Germline V lookup: CDR1 MNHEY, CDR2 SVGAGI. The V and J ends lost 5 bases and 6 bases respectively, with 13 bases between them. The chain's CDR3 is CASSPGGGAGELFF. In nucleotides, the CDR3 is TGTGCCAGCAGTCCCGGCGGGGGCGCCGGGGAGCTGTTTTTT.

The J gene is TRBJ1-2, the V gene TRBV5-4; 9 nucleotides match TRBD1. The CDR3 consists of 13 residues. Germline V CDR1 and CDR2: SGHNT, YYREEE (reference sequence). V gave up 4 bases and J gave up 8 bases; unmatched junction bases: 6. CDR3 region: CASSERTGEGYTF. The DNA for the CDR3 is TGTGCCAGCAGCGAAAGGACAGGGGAAGGCTACACCTTC.

This chain links TRBV28 with TRBJ1-5; 8 bases fit TRBD1. Germline trimming cut 3 bases from V and 4 bases from J; bases unmatched to any gene: 8. The CDR3 spans 16 residues. CDR1 and CDR2 from the germline V gene are MDHEN and SYDVKM. The CDR3 region has the DNA TGTGCCAGCAGTTTCCGGACAGGGTTCGGGAATCAGCCCCAGCATTTT. It specifies CASSFRTGFGNQPQHF.